Given below is one T cell receptor beta chain in context. The target antigen is unknown. These data are taken from a study of blood T cells in healthy people across ages. Study-wide findings and caveats: The study lacked donor CMV status, which possibly confounded expanded clonotype changes. Both higher diversity and more naive CD4+ cells marked long-lived donors when set against aged donors. Naive T cell percentage by flow cytometry tracked strongly with beta diversity.

Together with a sample-barcoded 5' primer, a J-beta primer mix was included in a second PCR lasting roughly 6 to 12 cycles. From each sample, at least 2.5 million paired-end reads containing CDR3 were obtained. Using its own MiXCR run on the 5' RACE reads, TCRdb lists one record per CDR3 protein. In the table there are about 930,000 distinct CDR3 sequences, 25% to 30% of which are singletons. Germline V gene lookup returns CDR1 SGHAT and CDR2 FQNNGV. This CDR3 is 15 amino acids long. These same records also appear under a second study, on T cells of mothers and their children.

Source material: blood. The TCR comes from a woman in her forties in good health. The chain has TRBV11-2 and TRBJ2-1, with 9 nucleotides matching TRBD2. The J call is doubtful: the DNA matches TRBJ2-7 better. The CDR3 DNA follows: TGTGCCAGCAGCTTTGAAGCGGGGGGCTACAATGAGCAGTACTTC. Its protein product is CASSFEAGGYNEQYF.